These 27 T cell receptor beta chains share one sample of origin, sequenced in a study of cytomegalovirus exposure and HLA in healthy donors. Vbeta (60) and Jbeta (13) primers were used in the PCR. TCRdb's copy holds only in-frame clones and misses some; the assay was immunoSEQ multiplex PCR. Of around 300,000 clones in the sample, almost 85% were seen once. The material sequenced was PBMCs. Source of these receptors: a woman between 40 and 55 years old in good health and CMV-seropositive.

The chain employs TRBV4-3 and TRBJ1-2; no firm D call. CDR3 length equals 15 residues. Germline V lookup: CDR1 LGHNA, CDR2 YSLEER. V lost 4 bases and J 2 bases, leaving 14 bases between the germline ends. CDR3 in DNA: TGCGCCAGCAGCCGAGATATACAGCCCAACTATGGCTACACCTTC. Protein product: CASSRDIQPNYGYTF.

The V and J genes are TRBV2 and TRBJ2-7, with 10 bases aligning to TRBD2. Germline-derived CDR1 and CDR2 are SNHLY and FYNNEI. With 4 bases clipped from V and 3 bases from J, the junction kept 3 bases outside the gene matches. The CDR3 consists of 14 residues. CDR3 loop: CASSGASGSYEQYF. In DNA form, the CDR3 reads TGTGCCAGCAGTGGAGCTAGCGGGAGCTACGAGCAGTACTTC.

This chain uses TRBV30 with TRBJ2-7; 7 nucleotides align to TRBD1. V trimming: 0 bases; J trimming: 7 bases; junction bases outside the gene matches: 6. This CDR3 is built from 13 residues. CDR1 and CDR2 (germline): GTSNPN, SVGIG (reference sequence). This CDR3 reads CAWSVLTGSEQYF. As DNA, the CDR3 is TGTGCCTGGAGTGTACTGACAGGGAGTGAGCAGTACTTC.

The chain joins TRBV19 to TRBJ2-5; D possibly corresponds to TRBD1 (6 bases). The V end lost 10 bases, the J end lost 5 bases, and 20 bases lay between the germline ends. Germline loops: CDR1 LNHDA, CDR2 SQIVND (reference sequence). The CDR3 has 14 residues. CDR3 nucleotide sequence: TGTGCCACCCAGAGGCGCAGGGGAACGGAGACCCAGTACTTC. Protein sequence: CATQRRRGTETQYF.

This clone was recorded a few times. The chain couples TRBV7-3 to TRBJ2-1; 7 positions agree with TRBD2. Trimming took 6 bases from V and 8 from J; bases not matched to a gene: 13. The length of the CDR3 is 15 residues. CDR1 is SGHTA, CDR2 FQGTGA, per germline. CDR3 sequence (DNA): TGTGCCAGCAGTCACGGGCGAACTACTAGCGATGAGCAGTTCTTC. Its protein is CASSHGRTTSDEQFF.

This chain links TRBV28 with TRBJ1-4; 9 positions agree with TRBD1. The CDR3 spans 14 residues. Germline CDR1 reads MDHEN; CDR2 reads SYDVKM. V was clipped by 5 bases and J by 7 bases; unmatched bases: 5. Written as DNA, the CDR3 is TGTGCCAGCAGTAAACAGGGGGCGCTTGAAAAACTGTTTTTT. This sequence encodes CASSKQGALEKLFF.

V is TRBV30 and J is TRBJ2-5, with D possibly being TRBD2 (6 bases). Germline CDR1 is GTSNPN and CDR2 is SVGIG (reference sequence). Between the trimmed V and J ends, which lost 0 bases and 5 bases, there was a span of 16 bases. CDR3 length: 15 amino acids. CDR3 region: CAWSVRSPAGETQYF. Written as DNA, the CDR3 is TGTGCCTGGAGTGTACGTTCGCCGGCGGGGGAGACCCAGTACTTC.

The rearrangement links TRBV5-1 to TRBJ2-2, with 8 bases matching TRBD1. Germline V gene sequence: CDR1 SGHRS, CDR2 YFSETQ. The trim removed 4 bases at V and 7 bases at J, leaving 3 bases unmatched. The CDR3 runs to 13 residues. The CDR3 sequence: CASSDRGHGELFF. The DNA of the CDR3 is TGCGCCAGCAGCGACAGGGGTCACGGGGAGCTGTTTTTT.

This rearrangement joins TRBV25-1 to TRBJ1-1; D is uncertain. CDR3 length: 14 residues. Germline V gives CDR1 MGHDK, CDR2 SYGVNS. With 4 bases removed from V and 0 bases from J, the gap between germline ends came to 9 bases. The CDR3 coding sequence is TGTGCCAGCAGTGCCCAGGCTATGAACACTGAAGCTTTCTTT. It codes for CASSAQAMNTEAFF.

For the CDR3, the DNA is TGTGCCAGCAGCTTGAGGCTAGCGGGAAGCGGTGAGCAGTTCTTC. Protein: CASSLRLAGSGEQFF. J is TRBJ2-1 and V is TRBV5-4; 9 nucleotides match TRBD2. The trim removed 1 base at V and 9 bases at J, leaving 8 bases unmatched. Germline V CDR1 and CDR2: SGHNT, YYREEE (reference sequence). This CDR3 has 15 residues.

The J gene is TRBJ2-7, the V gene TRBV7-2; 8 nucleotides align to TRBD2. After removal of 2 bases from V and 2 bases from J, the junction contained 8 bases not matched to a gene. This CDR3 is built from 16 residues. The germline CDR1 and CDR2 sequences are SGHTA and FQGNSA. In DNA form, the CDR3 reads TGTGCCAGCAGCTTACAGGCGGGAGGAGGTACCTACGAGCAGTACTTC. Translating gives CASSLQAGGGTYEQYF.

The V gene is TRBV2, the J gene TRBJ2-2; D perhaps matches TRBD2 (7 bases). Germline V lookup: CDR1 SNHLY, CDR2 FYNNEI. This CDR3 spans 16 amino acids. V lost 3 bases and J lost 0, with 11 bases in between. The CDR3 DNA is TGTGCCAGCAGTGAGGGGGGGCTAGCGAACACCGGGGAGCTGTTTTTT. Encoded protein: CASSEGGLANTGELFF.

CDR3 protein: CASSRPGAGELFF. The CDR3 nucleotides read TGTGCCAGCAGCCGTCCGGGGGCCGGGGAGCTGTTTTTT. V gene TRBV9 combines with J gene TRBJ2-2, with D maybe TRBD2 (6 bases). Germline values: CDR1 SGDLS, CDR2 YYNGEE. The CDR3 has 13 amino acids. Deletions cut 4 bases from V and 6 bases from J, with 10 bases between. The whole variable domain, filled in from reference TRBV9 and TRBJ2-2, reads DSGVTQTPKHLITATGQRVTLRCSPRSGDLSVYWYQQSLDQGLQFLIQYYNGEERAKGNILERFSAQQFPDLHSELNLSSLELGDSALYFCASSRPGAGELFFGEGSRLTVL.

The rearrangement links TRBV12-5 to TRBJ2-3; possible D gene TRBD1, 7 bases. CDR1 and CDR2 (germline): LGHNT, FRNRAP. V was pared by 4 bases and J by 5 bases, with 10 bases between. The CDR3 loop spans 13 amino acids. The chain's CDR3 is CASGWQGGDTQYF. The DNA of the CDR3 is TGTGCTAGTGGTTGGCAGGGGGGAGATACGCAGTATTTT.

The chain has TRBV5-1 and TRBJ1-1; D remains unclear. CDR3 length: 14 residues. Trimming pared 4 bases from V and 1 base from J, leaving 11 bases between. Per germline, CDR1 SGHRS and CDR2 YFSETQ. The CDR3 DNA follows: TGCGCCAGCAGCCGTCAGACGGGGAACACTGAAGCTTTCTTT. Its protein product is CASSRQTGNTEAFF.

The gene calls are TRBV19 and TRBJ2-5, with 12 nucleotides matching TRBD1. This CDR3 contains 16 residues. J gave up 5 bases and V 3 bases, and 7 bases lay outside the gene matches. Per germline, CDR1 LNHDA and CDR2 SQIVND (reference sequence). The CDR3, as DNA: TGTGCCAGTAGTATTCAGGGACAGGGGGCGCAGGAGACCCAGTACTTC. The encoded protein is CASSIQGQGAQETQYF.

The J gene is TRBJ2-7, the V gene TRBV18; D possibly corresponds to TRBD2 (6 bases). The CDR3 runs 20 residues. V gave up 4 bases and J gave up 5 bases, with 33 bases separating them. The germline V gene has CDR1 KGHSH and CDR2 LQKENI. The CDR3 bases are TGTGCCAGCTCACTTTCCTGGGACTCTCTGGAGTCAGGGAGAAGGGACGAGCAGTACTTC. Residues: CASSLSWDSLESGRRDEQYF. Full variable domain (outside the CDR3, taken from reference TRBV18 and TRBJ2-7): NAGVMQNPRHLVRRRGQEARLRCSPMKGHSHVYWYRQLPEEGLKFMVYLQKENIIDESGMPKERFSAEFPKEGPSILRIQQVVRGDSAAYFCASSLSWDSLESGRRDEQYFGPGTRLTVT.

The chain uses TRBV6-5 and TRBJ1-6; D may be TRBD1 (5 bases). CDR1 and CDR2 from the germline V gene are MNHEY and SVGAGI. Trimming removed 0 bases from V and 7 bases from J, with 10 bases in between. The CDR3 runs to 15 residues. As DNA, the CDR3 is TGTGCCAGCAGTTACTCCGGGACTTTGAATTCACCCCTCCACTTT. This sequence encodes CASSYSGTLNSPLHF.

The chain is built from TRBV29-1 and TRBJ1-1; possibly TRBD1 for D (6 bases). The V end was cut by 4 bases, the J end by 2 bases, with 14 bases between. Germline V gene lookup returns CDR1 SQVTM and CDR2 ANQGSEA. This CDR3 contains 14 residues. The DNA of the CDR3 is TGCAGCGTTGGTCTAGGACAGCAAAACACTGAAGCTTTCTTT. It encodes CSVGLGQQNTEAFF.

The chain couples TRBV6-5 to TRBJ2-7, with TRBD2 matching over 7 bases. Germline V gene sequence: CDR1 MNHEY, CDR2 SVGAGI. The CDR3 totals 14 residues. V gave up 7 bases and J gave up 3 bases; unmatched junction bases: 9. In DNA form, the CDR3 reads TGTGCCAGCAAGGGAAGGGAGGGGCTCTACGAGCAGTACTTC. Translated: CASKGREGLYEQYF.

This rearrangement joins TRBV13 to TRBJ2-5, with TRBD2 as a possible D gene (6 bases). V shed 3 bases and J shed 7 bases, with 12 bases lying between them. The length of the CDR3 is 13 residues. Germline-derived CDR1 and CDR2 are PRHDT and FYEKMQ (reference sequence). The CDR3 bases are TGTGCCAGCAGCTTGGGACTGCGCGGGACCCAGTACTTC. This gives the protein CASSLGLRGTQYF.

The rearrangement uses TRBV30 and TRBJ1-1; 8 nucleotides match TRBD1. CDR1 and CDR2 (germline): GTSNPN, SVGIG (reference sequence). V was clipped by 2 bases and J by 0 bases; unmatched bases: 8. This CDR3 region has 16 residues. In DNA, the CDR3 is TGTGCCTGGAGTATCACGCGGACAGGGATGAACACTGAAGCTTTCTTT. Protein product: CAWSITRTGMNTEAFF.

CDR3: CASMWEGQETQYF. The CDR3 DNA reads as TGTGCCAGCATGTGGGAGGGACAAGAGACCCAGTACTTC. The chain has TRBV28 and TRBJ2-5; 7 bases are a match to TRBD2. Unmatched junction bases numbered 4, after V lost 7 bases and J lost 2 bases. The germline gives CDR1 MDHEN, CDR2 SYDVKM. The CDR3 spans 13 residues.

The gene calls are TRBV14 and TRBJ2-1, with 16 bases that match TRBD2. Germline V lookup: CDR1 SGHDN, CDR2 FVKESK. J was trimmed by 3 bases and V by 1 base; bases with no gene match: 6. The CDR3 spans 19 residues. CDR3 bases: TGTGCCAGCAGCCAAGCAACCGGGACTAGCGGGAGGGACTACAATGAGCAGTTCTTC. Translating it yields CASSQATGTSGRDYNEQFF.

The chain couples TRBV25-1 to TRBJ1-4; D is ambiguous. The CDR3 totals 13 residues. CDR1 is MGHDK and CDR2 is SYGVNS in the germline V gene. V dropped 4 bases and J dropped 2 bases, with 5 bases sitting between them. The CDR3 here is CASSVRTNEKLFF. For the CDR3, the DNA is TGTGCCAGCAGTGTCCGGACTAATGAAAAACTGTTTTTT.

This chain uses TRBV6-4 with TRBJ2-2; unclear D gene. Germline V lookup: CDR1 MRHNA, CDR2 SNTAGT. The CDR3 runs to 13 residues. Trimming took 8 bases from V and 6 from J, leaving 13 bases between them. The CDR3 DNA reads TGTGCCAGCCGGAGCTCCCCCGCCGGGGAGCTGTTTTTT. Residues: CASRSSPAGELFF.

This clone occurred once. The rearrangement uses TRBV2 and TRBJ2-2, with D possibly matching TRBD1 (6 bases). CDR3 length: 16 amino acids. Germline V CDR1 and CDR2: SNHLY, FYNNEI. The V end was cut by 6 bases, the J end by 5 bases, with 19 bases between. CDR3 DNA: TGTGCCAGCAGGAGAAGGTCCCAGGGGCGGACCGGGGAGCTGTTTTTT. It encodes CASRRRSQGRTGELFF.